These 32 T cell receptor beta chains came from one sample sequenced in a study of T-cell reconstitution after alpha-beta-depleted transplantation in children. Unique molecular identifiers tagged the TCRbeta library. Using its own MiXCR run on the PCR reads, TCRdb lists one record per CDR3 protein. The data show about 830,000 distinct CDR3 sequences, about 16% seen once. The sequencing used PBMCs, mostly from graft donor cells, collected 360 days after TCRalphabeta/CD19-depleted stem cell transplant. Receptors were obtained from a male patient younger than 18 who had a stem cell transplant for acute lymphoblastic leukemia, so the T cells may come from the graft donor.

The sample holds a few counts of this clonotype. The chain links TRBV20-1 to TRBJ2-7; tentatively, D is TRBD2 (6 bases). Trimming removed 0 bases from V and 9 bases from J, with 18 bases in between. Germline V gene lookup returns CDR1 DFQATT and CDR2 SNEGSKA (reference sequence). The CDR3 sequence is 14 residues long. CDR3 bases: TGCAGTGCTAGAGATCTGGGCCGGAGGGAAGTGCAGTACTTC. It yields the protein CSARDLGRREVQYF.

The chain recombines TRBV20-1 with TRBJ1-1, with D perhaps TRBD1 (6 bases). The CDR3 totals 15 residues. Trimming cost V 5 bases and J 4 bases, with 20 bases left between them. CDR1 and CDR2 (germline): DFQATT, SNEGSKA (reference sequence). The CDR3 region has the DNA TGCAGTGCTCATCCAGGGGTAGGTTATGGCACTGAAGCTTTCTTT. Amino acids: CSAHPGVGYGTEAFF.

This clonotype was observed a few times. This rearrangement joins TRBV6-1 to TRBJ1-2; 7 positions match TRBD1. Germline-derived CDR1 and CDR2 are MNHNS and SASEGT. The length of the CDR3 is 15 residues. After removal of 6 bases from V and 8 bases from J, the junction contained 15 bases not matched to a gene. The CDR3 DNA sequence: TGTGCCAGCAGCGATCTTTTTACAGGGGACAAGGGCTACACCTTC. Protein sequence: CASSDLFTGDKGYTF.

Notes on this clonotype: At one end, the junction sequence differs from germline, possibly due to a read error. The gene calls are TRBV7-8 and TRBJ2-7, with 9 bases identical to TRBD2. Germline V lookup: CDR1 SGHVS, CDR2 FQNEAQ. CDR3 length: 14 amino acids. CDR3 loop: CASSLVTSGYDQYF. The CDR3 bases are TGTGCCAGCAGCTTAGTGACTAGCGGCTACGATCAGTACTTC.

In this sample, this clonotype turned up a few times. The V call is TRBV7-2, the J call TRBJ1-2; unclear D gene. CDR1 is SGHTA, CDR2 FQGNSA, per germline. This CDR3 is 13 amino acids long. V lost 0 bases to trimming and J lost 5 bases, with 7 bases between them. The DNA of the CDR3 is TGTGCCAGCAGCTTAGCCCTCGGTTATGGCTACACCTTC. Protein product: CASSLALGYGYTF.

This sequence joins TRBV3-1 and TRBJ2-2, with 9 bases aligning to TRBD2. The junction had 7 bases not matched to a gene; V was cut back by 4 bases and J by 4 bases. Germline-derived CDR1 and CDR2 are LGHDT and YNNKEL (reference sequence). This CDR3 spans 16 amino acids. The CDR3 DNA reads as TGTGCCAGCAGCCCCCACGGTAGCGGGAGCACCGGGGAGCTGTTTTTT. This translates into CASSPHGSGSTGELFF.

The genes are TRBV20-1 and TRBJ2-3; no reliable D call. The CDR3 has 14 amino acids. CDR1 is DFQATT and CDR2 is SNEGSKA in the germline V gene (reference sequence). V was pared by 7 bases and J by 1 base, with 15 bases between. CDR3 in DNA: TGCAGTGTGCGAGCGAACTTAGGCACAGATACGCAGTATTTT. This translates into CSVRANLGTDTQYF.

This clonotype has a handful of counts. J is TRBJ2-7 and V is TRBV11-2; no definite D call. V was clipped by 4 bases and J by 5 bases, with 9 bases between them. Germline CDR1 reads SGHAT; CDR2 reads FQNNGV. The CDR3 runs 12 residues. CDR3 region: CASSSWNHEQYF. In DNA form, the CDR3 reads TGTGCCAGCAGCTCCTGGAACCACGAGCAGTACTTC.

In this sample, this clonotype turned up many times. The CDR3 protein is CASSLVGASYEQYF. Written as DNA, the CDR3 is TGCGCCAGCAGCTTGGTCGGGGCGTCCTACGAGCAGTACTTC. J is TRBJ2-7 and V is TRBV5-1, with D tentatively TRBD1 or TRBD2 (5 bases each). The CDR3 spans 14 residues. The germline V gene encodes CDR1 SGHRS and CDR2 YFSETQ. Trimming shortened V by 0 bases and J by 1 base, and 8 bases separated the two germline ends.

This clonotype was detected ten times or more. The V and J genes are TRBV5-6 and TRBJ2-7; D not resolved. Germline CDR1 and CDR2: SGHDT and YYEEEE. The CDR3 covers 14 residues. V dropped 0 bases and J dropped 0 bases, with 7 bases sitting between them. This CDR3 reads CASSLVSVSYEQYF. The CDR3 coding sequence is TGTGCCAGCAGCTTGGTGTCAGTCTCCTACGAGCAGTACTTC.

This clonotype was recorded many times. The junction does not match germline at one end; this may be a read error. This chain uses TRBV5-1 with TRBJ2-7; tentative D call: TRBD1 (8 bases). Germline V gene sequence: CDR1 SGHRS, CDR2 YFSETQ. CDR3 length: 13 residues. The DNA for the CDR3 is TGTGCCAGCAGCACAGGGGGGGGTTACGAGCAGTACTTC. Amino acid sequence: CASSTGGGYEQYF. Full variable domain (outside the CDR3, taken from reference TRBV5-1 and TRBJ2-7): KAGVTQTPRYLIKTRGQQVTLSCSPISGHRSVSWYQQTPGQGLQFLFEYFSETQRNKGNFPGRFSGRQFSNSRSEMNVSTLELGDSALYLCASSTGGGYEQYFGPGTRLTVT.

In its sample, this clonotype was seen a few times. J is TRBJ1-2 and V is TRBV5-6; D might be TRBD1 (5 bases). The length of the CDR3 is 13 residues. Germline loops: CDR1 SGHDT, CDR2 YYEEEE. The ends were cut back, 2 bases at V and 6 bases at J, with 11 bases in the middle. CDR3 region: CASSLDVGDGYTF. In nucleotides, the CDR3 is TGTGCCAGCAGCTTAGATGTGGGGGATGGCTACACCTTC.

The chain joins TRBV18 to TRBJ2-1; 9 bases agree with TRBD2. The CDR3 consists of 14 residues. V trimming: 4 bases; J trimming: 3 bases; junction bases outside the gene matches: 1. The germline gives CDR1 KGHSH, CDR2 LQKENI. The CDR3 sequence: CASSRTSDYNEQFF. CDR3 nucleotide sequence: TGTGCCAGCTCACGGACTAGCGACTACAATGAGCAGTTCTTC.

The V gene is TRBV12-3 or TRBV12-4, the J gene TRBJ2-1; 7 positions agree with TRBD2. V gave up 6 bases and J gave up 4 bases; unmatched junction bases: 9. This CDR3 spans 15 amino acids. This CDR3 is CASSPRDYLYNEQFF. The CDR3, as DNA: TGTGCCAGCAGCCCCCGGGACTATCTGTACAATGAGCAGTTCTTC.

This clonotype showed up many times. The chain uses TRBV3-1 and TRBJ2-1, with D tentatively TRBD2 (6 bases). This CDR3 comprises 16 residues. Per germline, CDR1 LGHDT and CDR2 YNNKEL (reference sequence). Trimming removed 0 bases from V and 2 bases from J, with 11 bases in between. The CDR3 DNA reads TGTGCCAGCAGCCAAGATGGAGGGAGCACCTACAATGAGCAGTTCTTC. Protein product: CASSQDGGSTYNEQFF.

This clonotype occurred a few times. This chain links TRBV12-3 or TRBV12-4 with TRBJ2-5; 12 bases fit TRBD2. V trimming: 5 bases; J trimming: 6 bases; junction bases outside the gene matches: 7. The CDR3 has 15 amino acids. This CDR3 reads CASSPLAGGPKTQYF. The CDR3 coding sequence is TGTGCCAGCAGTCCTCTAGCGGGAGGGCCGAAGACCCAGTACTTC.

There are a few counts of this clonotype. Here the CDR3 DNA reads TGCAGTGCTAGAGCCCGTCTTTACCCTACCTACGAGCAGTACTTC. This gives the protein CSARARLYPTYEQYF. The chain couples TRBV20-1 to TRBJ2-7; no firm D call. Germline V lookup: CDR1 DFQATT, CDR2 SNEGSKA (reference sequence). Trimming took off 1 base at V and 2 bases at J, with 15 bases between the two ends. The CDR3 spans 15 residues.

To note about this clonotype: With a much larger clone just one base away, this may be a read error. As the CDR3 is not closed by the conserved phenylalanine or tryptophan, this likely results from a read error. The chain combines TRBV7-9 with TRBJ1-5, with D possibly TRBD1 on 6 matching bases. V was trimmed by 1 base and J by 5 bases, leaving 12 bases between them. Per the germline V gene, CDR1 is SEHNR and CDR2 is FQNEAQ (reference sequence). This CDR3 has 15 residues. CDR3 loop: CASSLEGGSHQPQHY. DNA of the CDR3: TGTGCCAGCAGCTTAGAGGGGGGTTCACATCAGCCCCAGCATTAT.

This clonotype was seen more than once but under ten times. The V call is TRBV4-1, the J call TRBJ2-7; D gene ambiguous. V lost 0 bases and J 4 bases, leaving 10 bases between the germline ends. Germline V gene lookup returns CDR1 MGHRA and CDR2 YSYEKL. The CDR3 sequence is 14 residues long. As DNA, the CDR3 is TGCGCCAGCAGCCAAGAACTCCGAGGATACGAGCAGTACTTC. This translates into CASSQELRGYEQYF.

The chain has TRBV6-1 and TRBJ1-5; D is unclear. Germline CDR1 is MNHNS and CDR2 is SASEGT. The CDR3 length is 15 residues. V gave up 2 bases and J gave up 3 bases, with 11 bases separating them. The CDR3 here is CASSELVSFNQPQHF. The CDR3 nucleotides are TGTGCCAGCAGTGAATTAGTGAGCTTCAATCAGCCCCAGCATTTT.

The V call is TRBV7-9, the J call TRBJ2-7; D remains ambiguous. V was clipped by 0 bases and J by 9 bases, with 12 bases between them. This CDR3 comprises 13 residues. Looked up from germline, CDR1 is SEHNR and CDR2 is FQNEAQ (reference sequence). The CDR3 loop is CASSLASSRWQYF. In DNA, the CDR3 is TGTGCCAGCAGCTTAGCGAGCTCGAGATGGCAGTACTTC.

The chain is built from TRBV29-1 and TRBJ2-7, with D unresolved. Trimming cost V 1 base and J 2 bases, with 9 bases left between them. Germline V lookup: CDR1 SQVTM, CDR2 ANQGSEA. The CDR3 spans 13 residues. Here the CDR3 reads CSVEGRSTYEQYF. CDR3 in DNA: TGCAGCGTTGAAGGACGGAGCACCTACGAGCAGTACTTC.

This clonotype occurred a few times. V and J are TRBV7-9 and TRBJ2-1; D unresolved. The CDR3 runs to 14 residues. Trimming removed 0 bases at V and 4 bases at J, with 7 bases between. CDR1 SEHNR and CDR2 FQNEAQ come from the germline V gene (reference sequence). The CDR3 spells CASSLALLYNEQFF. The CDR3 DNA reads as TGTGCCAGCAGCTTAGCACTCCTTTACAATGAGCAGTTCTTC. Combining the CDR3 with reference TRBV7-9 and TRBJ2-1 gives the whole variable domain DTGVSQNPRHKITKRGQNVTFRCDPISEHNRLYWYRQTLGQGPEFLTYFQNEAQLEKSRLLSDRFSAERPKGSFSTLEIQRTEQGDSAMYLCASSLALLYNEQFFGPGTRLTVL.

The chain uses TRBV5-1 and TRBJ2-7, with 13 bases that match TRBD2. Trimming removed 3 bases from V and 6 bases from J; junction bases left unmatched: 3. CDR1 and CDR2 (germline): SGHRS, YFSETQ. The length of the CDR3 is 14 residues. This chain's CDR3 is CASSSGTSGTEQYF. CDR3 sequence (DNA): TGCGCCAGCAGCTCTGGGACTAGCGGGACCGAGCAGTACTTC.

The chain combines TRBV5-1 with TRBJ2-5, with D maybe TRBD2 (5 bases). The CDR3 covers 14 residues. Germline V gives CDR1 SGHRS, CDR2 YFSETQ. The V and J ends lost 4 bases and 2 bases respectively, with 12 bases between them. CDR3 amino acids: CASSPRRLQETQYF. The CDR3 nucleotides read TGCGCCAGCAGCCCTAGGCGACTACAAGAGACCCAGTACTTC.

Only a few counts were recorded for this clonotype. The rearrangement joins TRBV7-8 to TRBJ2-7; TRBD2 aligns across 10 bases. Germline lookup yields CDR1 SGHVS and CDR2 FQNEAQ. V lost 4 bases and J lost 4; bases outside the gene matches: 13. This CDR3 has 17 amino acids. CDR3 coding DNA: TGTGCCAGCAGCTCTTGGAGGATGCTAGCGGGAGTTTACGAGCAGTACTTC. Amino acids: CASSSWRMLAGVYEQYF.

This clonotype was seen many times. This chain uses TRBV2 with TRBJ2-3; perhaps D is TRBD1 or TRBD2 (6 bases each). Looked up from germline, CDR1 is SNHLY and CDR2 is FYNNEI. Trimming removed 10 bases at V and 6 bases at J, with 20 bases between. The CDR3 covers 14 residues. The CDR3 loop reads CATVKGGITDTQYF. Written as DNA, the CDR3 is TGTGCCACCGTCAAGGGGGGAATTACGGATACGCAGTATTTT.

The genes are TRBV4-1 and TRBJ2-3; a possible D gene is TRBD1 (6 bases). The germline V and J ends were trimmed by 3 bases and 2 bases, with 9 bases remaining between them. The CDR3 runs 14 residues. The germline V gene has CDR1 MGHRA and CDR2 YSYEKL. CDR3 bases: TGCGCCAGCAGCCAGGACAGCGACACAGATACGCAGTATTTT. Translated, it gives CASSQDSDTDTQYF.

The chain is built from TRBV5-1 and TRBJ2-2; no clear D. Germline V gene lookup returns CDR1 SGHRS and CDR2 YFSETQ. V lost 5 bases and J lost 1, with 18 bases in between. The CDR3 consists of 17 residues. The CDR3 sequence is CASSPLVGIGNTGELFF. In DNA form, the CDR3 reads TGCGCCAGCAGTCCGTTAGTGGGGATAGGGAACACCGGGGAGCTGTTTTTT.

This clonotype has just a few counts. CDR3 loop: CASSVGGASGRIGNEQFF. CDR3 DNA sequence: TGTGCCAGCAGCGTAGGAGGGGCTAGCGGGAGGATAGGTAATGAGCAGTTCTTC. J is TRBJ2-1 and V is TRBV9; TRBD2 agrees at 11 bases. The V gene end was trimmed by 0 bases and the J gene end by 7 bases; junction bases not matched to a gene: 12. Germline V gives CDR1 SGDLS, CDR2 YYNGEE. The CDR3 has 18 amino acids.

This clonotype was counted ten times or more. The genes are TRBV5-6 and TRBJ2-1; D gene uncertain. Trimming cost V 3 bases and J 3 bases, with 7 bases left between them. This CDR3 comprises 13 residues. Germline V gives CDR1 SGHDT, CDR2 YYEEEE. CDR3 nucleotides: TGTGCCAGCAGCTCGGACCTCTACAATGAGCAGTTCTTC. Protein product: CASSSDLYNEQFF.

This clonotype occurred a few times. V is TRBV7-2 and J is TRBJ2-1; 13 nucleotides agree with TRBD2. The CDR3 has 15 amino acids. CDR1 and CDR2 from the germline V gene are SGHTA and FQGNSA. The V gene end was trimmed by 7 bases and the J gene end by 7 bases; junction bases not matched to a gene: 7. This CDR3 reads CASTLWGLAGNEQFF. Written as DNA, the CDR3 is TGTGCCAGCACCCTTTGGGGACTAGCGGGGAATGAGCAGTTCTTC.